This T cell receptor (beta chain) appears in the sequencing data of a study of blood T cells in healthy people across ages. Regarding the study as a whole: With age, beta diversity per million T cells declined roughly linearly, significantly by 40. Samples with more naive T cells showed higher observed beta diversity.

Germline assignment: CDR1 SQVTM and CDR2 ANQGSEA. This CDR3 spans 15 amino acids. This clonotype has just a few counts. Its matching antigen is unknown. The use of a sample-barcoded 5' primer and a J-beta primer mix characterized a second PCR of 7 to 11 cycles. One entry per CDR3 protein, called by TCRdb with MiXCR from the 5' RACE reads. The sample consists of 1.5 million to 2 million distinct CDR3 sequences, about 39% of them appearing once. The clonotype originates from a human donor in good health. V usage is TRBV29-1 and J usage is TRBJ2-4, with 9 bases aligning to TRBD1. The last part of the DNA fits TRBJ2-7 better; the J call may be wrong. Specimen: blood. Here the CDR3 reads CSVARGDRVFNEQYF. DNA for the CDR3: TGCAGCGTTGCTCGGGGGGACAGGGTGTTCAACGAGCAGTACTTC.